This entry lists 3 T cell receptor beta chains sequenced from one sample in a study of blood T cell repertoires in COVID-19. Profiling relied on immunoSEQ multiplex PCR, and the TCRdb table lists in-frame clones only, not all of them. The sample includes tens of thousands of clones, roughly 80% of them seen just once. Sample: peripheral blood. These receptors were collected from a man in his 70s with acute or convalescent COVID-19.

V usage is TRBV12-3 or TRBV12-4 and J usage is TRBJ2-5, with unresolved D. The CDR3 contains 13 residues. Trimming pared 1 base from V and 5 bases from J, leaving 8 bases between. DNA of the CDR3: TGTGCCAGCAGTTTAGATTCTTCCGAGACCCAGTACTTC. Translating gives CASSLDSSETQYF.

The chain employs TRBV2 and TRBJ2-1; 8 bases fit TRBD1. This CDR3 region has 17 residues. V was pared by 6 bases and J by 0 bases, with 10 bases of the junction left unmatched. Germline CDR1 is SNHLY and CDR2 is FYNNEI. In DNA, the CDR3 is TGTGCCAGCAGGAGGGGAAACGACAGGGGCTCCTACAATGAGCAGTTCTTC. Protein: CASRRGNDRGSYNEQFF. The full variable domain, rest sourced from reference TRBV2 and TRBJ2-1, is EPEVTQTPSHQVTQMGQEVILRCVPISNHLYFYWYRQILGQKVEFLVSFYNNEISEKSEIFDDQFSVERPDGSNFTLKIRSTKLEDSAMYFCASRRGNDRGSYNEQFFGPGTRLTVL.

This clone occurred a few times. The gene calls are TRBV18 and TRBJ2-7; 9 nucleotides agree with TRBD1. There are 15 residues in the CDR3. CDR1 is KGHSH, CDR2 LQKENI, per germline. Germline trimming cut 3 bases from V and 0 bases from J; bases unmatched to any gene: 3. CDR3: CASSPGTGSSYEQYF. CDR3 DNA sequence: TGTGCCAGCTCACCGGGGACAGGGAGCTCCTACGAGCAGTACTTC.